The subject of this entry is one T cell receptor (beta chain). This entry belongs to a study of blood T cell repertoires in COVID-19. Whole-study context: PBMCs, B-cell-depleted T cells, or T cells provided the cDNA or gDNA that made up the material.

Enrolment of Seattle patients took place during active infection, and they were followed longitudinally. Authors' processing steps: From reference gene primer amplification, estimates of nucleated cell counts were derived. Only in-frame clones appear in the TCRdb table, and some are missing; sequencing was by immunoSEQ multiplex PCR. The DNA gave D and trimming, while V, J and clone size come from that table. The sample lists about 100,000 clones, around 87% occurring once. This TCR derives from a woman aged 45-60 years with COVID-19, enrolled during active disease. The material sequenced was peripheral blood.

The CDR3 DNA is TGTGCCAGCAGTTACACCCGGGGTCAGCCCCAGCATTTT. This sequence encodes CASSYTRGQPQHF. V is TRBV6-2 or TRBV6-3 and J is TRBJ1-5; D gene uncertain. From germline, CDR1 is MNHEY and CDR2 SVGEGT. The CDR3 runs to 13 residues. The germline V and J ends were trimmed by 2 bases and 6 bases, with 8 bases remaining between them.